The entry below describes one TCR beta chain. This sample was included in a study of blood T cell repertoires in COVID-19. Unmatched junction bases numbered 4, after V lost 6 bases and J lost 3 bases. CDR3 size: 15 residues. Germline V lookup: CDR1 LNHDA, CDR2 SQIVND (reference sequence). The repertoire was sequenced with immunoSEQ multiplex PCR; TCRdb's copy has only in-frame clones and lacks some. In the table there are some 190,000 clones, around nine tenths of which are singletons. The sequence came from a man aged 18 to 29 with active or convalescent COVID-19. Sequenced: peripheral blood. The gene calls are TRBV19 and TRBJ2-2; 10 bases align to TRBD2. The CDR3 region has the DNA TGTGCCAGTAGGGGGACTAGCGCCGACACCGGGGAGCTGTTTTTT. Protein product: CASRGTSADTGELFF.